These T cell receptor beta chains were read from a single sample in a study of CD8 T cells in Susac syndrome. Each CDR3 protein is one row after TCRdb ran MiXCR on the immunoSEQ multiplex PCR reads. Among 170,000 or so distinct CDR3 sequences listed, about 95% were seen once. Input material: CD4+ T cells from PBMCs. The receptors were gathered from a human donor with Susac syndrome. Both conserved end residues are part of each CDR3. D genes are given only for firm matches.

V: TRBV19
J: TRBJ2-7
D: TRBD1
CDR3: CASRASTGQGHYEQYF
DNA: TGTGCCAGTAGAGCCTCAACGGGACAGGGGCACTACGAGCAGTACTTC

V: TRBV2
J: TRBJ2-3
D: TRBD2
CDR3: CASSELAVTDTQYF
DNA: TGTGCCAGCAGTGAACTAGCGGTCACAGATACGCAGTATTTT

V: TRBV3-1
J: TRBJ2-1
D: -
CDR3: CASSQVPPLHEQFF
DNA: TGTGCCAGCAGCCAAGTCCCGCCCCTCCATGAGCAGTTCTTC

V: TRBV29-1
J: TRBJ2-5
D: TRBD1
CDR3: CSGRTGQETQYF
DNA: TGCAGCGGCAGGACAGGGCAAGAGACCCAGTACTTC

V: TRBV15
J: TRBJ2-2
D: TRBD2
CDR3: CATVDGRGGTGELFF
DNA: TGTGCCACCGTAGACGGGAGGGGGGGCACCGGGGAGCTGTTTTTT

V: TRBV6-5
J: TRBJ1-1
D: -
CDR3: CASSSRYEAFF
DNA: TGTGCCAGCAGTTCTCGTTATGAAGCTTTCTTT

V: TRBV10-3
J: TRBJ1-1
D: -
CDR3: CAISERPLGTEAFF
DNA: TGTGCCATCAGTGAGAGGCCCCTGGGGACTGAAGCTTTCTTT

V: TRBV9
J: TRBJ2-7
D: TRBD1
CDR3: CASSVGQGKPYEQYF
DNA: TGTGCCAGCAGCGTAGGACAGGGCAAGCCCTACGAGCAGTACTTC

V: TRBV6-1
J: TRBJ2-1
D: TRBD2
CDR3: CASSRDYPSYNEQFF
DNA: TGTGCCAGCAGCCGGGACTACCCCTCCTACAATGAGCAGTTCTTC

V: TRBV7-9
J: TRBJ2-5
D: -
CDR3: CASSFGRRETQYF
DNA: TGTGCCAGCAGCTTTGGGCGCAGGGAGACCCAGTACTTC

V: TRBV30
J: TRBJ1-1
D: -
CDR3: CAWTKVTEAFF
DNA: TGTGCCTGGACTAAGGTCACTGAAGCTTTCTTT

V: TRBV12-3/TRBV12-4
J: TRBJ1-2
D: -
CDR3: CASSFGGTRIHYGYTF
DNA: TGTGCCAGCAGTTTCGGGGGAACACGAATCCACTATGGCTACACCTTC

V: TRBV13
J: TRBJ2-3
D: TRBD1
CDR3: CASSHSGTGYTDTQYF
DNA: TGTGCCAGCAGCCACTCCGGGACAGGATACACAGATACGCAGTATTTT

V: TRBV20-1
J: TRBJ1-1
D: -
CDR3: CSARGPPPADTEAFF
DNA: TGCAGTGCTAGGGGGCCCCCCCCAGCCGACACTGAAGCTTTCTTT

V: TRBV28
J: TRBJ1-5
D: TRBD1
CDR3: CASKTGAYSNQPQHF
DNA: TGTGCCAGCAAGACAGGGGCCTATAGCAATCAGCCCCAGCATTTT